The table lists the clone carrying this T cell receptor (beta chain) with a few counts. Antigen: not known. Germline V lookup: CDR1 SGHDN, CDR2 FVKESK. This CDR3 has 16 amino acids. Trimming at V came to 3 bases and at J to 2 bases, leaving 5 bases not matched to a gene. These data originate in a study of post-analysis software for immune sequencing data. Included in the TCR beta cDNA libraries were unique molecular identifiers. From roughly 1 to 10 million T cells, a few hundred thousand cDNA molecules were obtained. In TCRdb, the PCR reads were re-called with MiXCR into one record per CDR3 protein. The sample lists approximately 250,000 distinct CDR3 sequences; less than 40% were seen once. Study-wide findings and caveats: Included in a set of five TRBV segments more frequent in patients than controls were TRBV5-6, TRBV5-1 and TRBV20-1. Relative to controls, patients with multiple sclerosis showed significantly lower normalized Chao1 diversity.

The origin of this receptor is a girl aged 10-17 years with multiple sclerosis. Sequencing was performed on blood. The chain is built from TRBV14 and TRBJ2-3; TRBD2 matches 10 bases. DNA for the CDR3: TGTGCCAGCAGCCAGGTAGCGGGGGGATTCACAGATACGCAGTATTTT. This translates into CASSQVAGGFTDTQYF.